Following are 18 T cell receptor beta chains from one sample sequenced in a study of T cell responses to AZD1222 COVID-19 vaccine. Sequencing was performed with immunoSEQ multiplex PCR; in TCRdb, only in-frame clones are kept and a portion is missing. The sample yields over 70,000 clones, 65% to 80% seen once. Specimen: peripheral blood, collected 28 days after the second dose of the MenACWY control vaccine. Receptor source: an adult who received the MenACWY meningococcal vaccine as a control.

CDR3 in DNA: TGTGCCAGTAGTATAGATTCCCGGAGCTCCTACAATGAGCAGTTCTTC. Its protein product is CASSIDSRSSYNEQFF. The chain uses TRBV19 and TRBJ2-1, with D uncertain. Trimming took 0 bases from V and 0 from J, leaving 9 bases between them. This CDR3 is 16 amino acids long. Looked up from germline, CDR1 is LNHDA and CDR2 is SQIVND (reference sequence).

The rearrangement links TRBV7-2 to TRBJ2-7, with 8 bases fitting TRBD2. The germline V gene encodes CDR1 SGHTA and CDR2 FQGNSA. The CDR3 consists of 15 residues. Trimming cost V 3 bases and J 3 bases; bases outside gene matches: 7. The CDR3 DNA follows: TGTGCCAGCAGCTTCACAGCGGGAGCCTTCTACGAGCAGTACTTC. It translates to CASSFTAGAFYEQYF.

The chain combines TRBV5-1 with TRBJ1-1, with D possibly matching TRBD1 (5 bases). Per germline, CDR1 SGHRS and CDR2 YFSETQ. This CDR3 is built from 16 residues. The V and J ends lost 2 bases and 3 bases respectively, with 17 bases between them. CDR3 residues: CASSLSDRDGYTEAFF. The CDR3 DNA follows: TGCGCCAGCAGCTTATCTGACCGGGACGGTTACACTGAAGCTTTCTTT.

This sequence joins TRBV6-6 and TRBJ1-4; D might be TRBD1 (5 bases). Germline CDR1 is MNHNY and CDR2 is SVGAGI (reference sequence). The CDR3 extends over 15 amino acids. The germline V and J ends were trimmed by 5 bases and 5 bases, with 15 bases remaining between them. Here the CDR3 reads CASSASTRGNEKLFF. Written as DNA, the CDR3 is TGTGCCAGCAGTGCGAGCACAAGGGGAAATGAAAAACTGTTTTTT.

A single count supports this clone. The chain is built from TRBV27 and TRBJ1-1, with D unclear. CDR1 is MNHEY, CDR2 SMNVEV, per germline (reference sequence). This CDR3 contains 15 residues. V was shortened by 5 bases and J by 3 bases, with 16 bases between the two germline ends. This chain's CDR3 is CASSGLYEGDTEAFF. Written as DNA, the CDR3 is TGTGCCAGCAGTGGATTATACGAGGGCGACACTGAAGCTTTCTTT.

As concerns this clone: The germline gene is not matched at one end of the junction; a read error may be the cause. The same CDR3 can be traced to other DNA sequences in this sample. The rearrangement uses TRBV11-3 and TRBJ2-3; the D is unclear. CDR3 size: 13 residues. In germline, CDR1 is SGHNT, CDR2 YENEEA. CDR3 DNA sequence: TGTGCCAGCAGCAATGGACCCTCCGATACGCAATATTTT. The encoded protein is CASSNGPSDTQYF.

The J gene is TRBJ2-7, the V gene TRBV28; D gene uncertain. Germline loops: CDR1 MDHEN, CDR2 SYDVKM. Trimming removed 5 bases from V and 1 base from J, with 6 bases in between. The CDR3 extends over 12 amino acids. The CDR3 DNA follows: TGTGCCAGCAGTCCCCATTCCTACGAGCAGTACTTC. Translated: CASSPHSYEQYF.

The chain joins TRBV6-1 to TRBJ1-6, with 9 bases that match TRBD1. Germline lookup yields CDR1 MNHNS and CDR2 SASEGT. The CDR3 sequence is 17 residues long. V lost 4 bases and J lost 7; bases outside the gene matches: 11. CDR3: CASSAGTGIISNSPLHF. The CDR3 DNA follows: TGTGCCAGCAGTGCCGGGACAGGGATCATTAGCAATTCACCCCTCCACTTT.

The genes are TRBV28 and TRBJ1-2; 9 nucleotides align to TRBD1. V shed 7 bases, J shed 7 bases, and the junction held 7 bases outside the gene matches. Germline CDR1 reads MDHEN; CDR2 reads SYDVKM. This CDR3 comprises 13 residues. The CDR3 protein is CASISGTGSGYTF. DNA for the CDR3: TGTGCCAGCATCTCCGGGACAGGGTCTGGCTACACCTTC.

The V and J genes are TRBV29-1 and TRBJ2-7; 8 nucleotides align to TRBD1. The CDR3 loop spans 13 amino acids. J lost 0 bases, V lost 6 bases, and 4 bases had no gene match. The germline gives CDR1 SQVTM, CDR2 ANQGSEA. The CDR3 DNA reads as TGCAGCGTACGGACAGGGTCCTCCTACGAGCAGTACTTC. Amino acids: CSVRTGSSYEQYF.

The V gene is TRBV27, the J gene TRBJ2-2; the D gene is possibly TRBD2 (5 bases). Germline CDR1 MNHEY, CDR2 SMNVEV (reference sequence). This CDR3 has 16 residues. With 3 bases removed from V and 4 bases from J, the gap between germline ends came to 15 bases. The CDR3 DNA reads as TGTGCCAGCAGTTTCCTAAGCTTTGGGAGCACCGGGGAGCTGTTTTTT. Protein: CASSFLSFGSTGELFF.

The CDR3 nucleotides read TGTGCCAGCAGTGATGGGACGGGTTATAATTCACCCCTCCACTTT. Amino acids: CASSDGTGYNSPLHF. This sequence joins TRBV25-1 and TRBJ1-6; tentative D call: TRBD1 (5 bases). CDR1 and CDR2 (germline): MGHDK, SYGVNS. CDR3 length: 15 residues. The ends were cut back, 3 bases at V and 4 bases at J, with 10 bases in the middle.

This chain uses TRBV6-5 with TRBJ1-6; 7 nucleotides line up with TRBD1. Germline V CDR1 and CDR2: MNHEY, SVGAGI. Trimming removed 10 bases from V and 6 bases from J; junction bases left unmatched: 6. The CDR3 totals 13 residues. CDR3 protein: CAISQGSNSPLHF. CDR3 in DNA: TGTGCCATCTCACAGGGGTCTAATTCACCCCTCCACTTT.

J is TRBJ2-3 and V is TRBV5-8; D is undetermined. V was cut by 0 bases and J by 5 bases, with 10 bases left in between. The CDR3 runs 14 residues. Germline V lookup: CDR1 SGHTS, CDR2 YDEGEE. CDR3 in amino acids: CASSLGAFRDTQYF. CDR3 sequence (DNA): TGTGCCAGCAGCTTGGGGGCTTTTAGAGATACGCAGTATTTT.

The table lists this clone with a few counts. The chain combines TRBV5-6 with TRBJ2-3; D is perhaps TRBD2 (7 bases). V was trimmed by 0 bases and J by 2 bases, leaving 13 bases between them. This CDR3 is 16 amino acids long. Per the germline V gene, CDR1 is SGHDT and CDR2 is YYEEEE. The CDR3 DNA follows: TGTGCCAGCAGCTTGGATGGCGGGGGCCCCACAGATACGCAGTATTTT. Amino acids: CASSLDGGGPTDTQYF.

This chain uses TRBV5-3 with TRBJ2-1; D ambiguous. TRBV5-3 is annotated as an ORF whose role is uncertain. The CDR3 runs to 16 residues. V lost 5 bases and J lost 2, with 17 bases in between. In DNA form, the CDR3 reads TGTGCCAGAAGTCCCGGGCCCCCTAGGGCCTACAATGAGCAGTTCTTC. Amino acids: CARSPGPPRAYNEQFF.

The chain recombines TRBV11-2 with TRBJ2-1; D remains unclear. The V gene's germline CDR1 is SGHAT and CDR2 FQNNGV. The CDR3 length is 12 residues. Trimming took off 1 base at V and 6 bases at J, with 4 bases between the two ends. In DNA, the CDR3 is TGTGCCAGCAGCTTAGGTTTCAATGAGCAGTTCTTC. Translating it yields CASSLGFNEQFF.

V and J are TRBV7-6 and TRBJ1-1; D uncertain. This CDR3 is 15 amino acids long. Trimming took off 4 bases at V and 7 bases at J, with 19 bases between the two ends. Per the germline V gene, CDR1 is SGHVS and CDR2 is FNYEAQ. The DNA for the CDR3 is TGTGCCAGCAGCTCTCGGGCGGCGGGATTCGGTGAAGCTTTCTTT. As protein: CASSSRAAGFGEAFF. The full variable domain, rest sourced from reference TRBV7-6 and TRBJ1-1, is GAGVSQSPRYKVTKRGQDVALRCDPISGHVSLYWYRQALGQGPEFLTYFNYEAQQDKSGLPNDRFSAERPEGSISTLTIQRTEQRDSAMYRCASSSRAAGFGEAFFGQGTRLTVV.